The entry below describes one T cell receptor beta chain. Its target is unknown. Assayed TCR templates numbered 85,000 to 100,000 for each sample. Sequencing was performed with immunoSEQ multiplex PCR; in TCRdb, only in-frame clones are kept and a portion is missing. The sample holds 95,000 to 130,000 clones; approximately 94% are singletons and the top ten take around 1.7%. The data belong to a study of siplizumab effects on memory and regulatory T cells. The V end was cut by 6 bases, the J end by 8 bases, with 14 bases between. Per germline, CDR1 MNHNS and CDR2 SASEGT. The CDR3 sequence is 13 residues long. Points from the study as a whole: Naive T cells looked more diverse than memory cells, and they looked like major contributors to the alloresponse.

V usage is TRBV6-1 and J usage is TRBJ1-5; no clear D. The source material was non-Treg CD4+ T cells sorted from blood. The receptor was isolated from a human donor in good health. As DNA, the CDR3 is TGTGCCAGCAGGGGCCGGGATCCAGAGCCCCAGCATTTT. It is translated as CASRGRDPEPQHF.